This record looks at one T cell receptor (beta chain) sequence and its context. The data are from a study of cytomegalovirus exposure and HLA in healthy donors. In germline, CDR1 is SNHLY, CDR2 FYNNEI. The germline V and J ends were trimmed by 2 bases and 4 bases, with 11 bases remaining between them. This CDR3 is 15 amino acids long. PCR was performed using 60 Vbeta and 13 Jbeta primers. Generated by immunoSEQ multiplex PCR, the TCRdb table keeps only in-frame clones and is missing some. The profile shows over 60,000 clones, 75% of them singletons. The chain uses TRBV2 and TRBJ2-2; TRBD2 might be the D (5 bases). Sample: PBMCs. The TCR originated in a man between 70 and 80 years old in good health and CMV-seronegative. The CDR3 region has the DNA TGTGCCAGCAGTGAATTAGCGCCGGGCACCGGGGAGCTGTTTTTT. Translating gives CASSELAPGTGELFF.